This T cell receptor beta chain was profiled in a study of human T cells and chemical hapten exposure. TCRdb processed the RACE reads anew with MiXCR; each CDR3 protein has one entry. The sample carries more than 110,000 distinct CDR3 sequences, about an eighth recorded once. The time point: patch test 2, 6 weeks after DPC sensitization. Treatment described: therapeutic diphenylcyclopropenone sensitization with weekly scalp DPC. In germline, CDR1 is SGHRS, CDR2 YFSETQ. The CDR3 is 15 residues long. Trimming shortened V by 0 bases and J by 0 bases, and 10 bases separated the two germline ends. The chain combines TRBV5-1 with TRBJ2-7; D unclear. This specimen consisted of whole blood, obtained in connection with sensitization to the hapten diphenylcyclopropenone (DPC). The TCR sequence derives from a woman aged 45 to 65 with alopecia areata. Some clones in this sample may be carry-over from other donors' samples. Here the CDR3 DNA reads TGCGCCAGCAGCTTGGGATCCCGGACCTCCTACGAGCAGTACTTC. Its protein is CASSLGSRTSYEQYF. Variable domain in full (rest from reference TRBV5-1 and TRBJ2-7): KAGVTQTPRYLIKTRGQQVTLSCSPISGHRSVSWYQQTPGQGLQFLFEYFSETQRNKGNFPGRFSGRQFSNSRSEMNVSTLELGDSALYLCASSLGSRTSYEQYFGPGTRLTVT.